Each of the 26 T cell receptor beta chains below was sequenced from the same sample in a study of blood T cell repertoires in COVID-19. This table comes from immunoSEQ multiplex PCR, and its TCRdb copy is limited to in-frame clones, with some not included. The sample yields around 300,000 clones, about 85% seen once. Material for sequencing was peripheral blood. All receptors come from a young man with active or convalescent COVID-19.

There are a few counts of this clone. The chain couples TRBV29-1 to TRBJ2-7; D is possibly TRBD2 (5 bases). CDR3 length equals 15 residues. From germline, CDR1 is SQVTM and CDR2 ANQGSEA. V was shortened by 6 bases and J by 0 bases, with 18 bases between the two germline ends. The CDR3 loop reads CSVEGSNESSYEQYF. DNA of the CDR3: TGCAGCGTCGAGGGATCAAATGAGAGCTCCTACGAGCAGTACTTC.

This chain uses TRBV19 with TRBJ2-7, with D possibly matching TRBD1 (6 bases). Trimming removed 8 bases from V and 5 bases from J, with 16 bases in between. The CDR3 is 13 residues long. Germline CDR1 LNHDA, CDR2 SQIVND (reference sequence). The DNA of the CDR3 is TGTGCCAGTGGGAGAGGGGGTACCAACGAGCAGTACTTC. It codes for CASGRGGTNEQYF.

The CDR3 coding sequence is TGTGCCAGCAACACAAAAGAGGGGGGGGTCAATGAGACCCAGTACTTC. Translation: CASNTKEGGVNETQYF. This rearrangement joins TRBV25-1 to TRBJ2-5, with D tentatively TRBD2 (7 bases). Per germline, CDR1 MGHDK and CDR2 SYGVNS. V lost 7 bases and J lost 5, with 23 bases in between. The CDR3 consists of 16 residues.

This clone was counted a few times. The V gene is TRBV5-1, the J gene TRBJ2-5, with unresolved D. V gave up 2 bases and J gave up 1 base, with 9 bases separating them. The CDR3 consists of 14 residues. Germline V gene data show CDR1 as SGHRS and CDR2 as YFSETQ. CDR3 region: CASSLSAFQETQYF. CDR3 sequence (DNA): TGCGCCAGCAGCTTATCAGCGTTCCAAGAGACCCAGTACTTC. Variable domain in full (rest from reference TRBV5-1 and TRBJ2-5): KAGVTQTPRYLIKTRGQQVTLSCSPISGHRSVSWYQQTPGQGLQFLFEYFSETQRNKGNFPGRFSGRQFSNSRSEMNVSTLELGDSALYLCASSLSAFQETQYFGPGTRLLVL.

This chain joins TRBV7-9 and TRBJ2-2; unclear D gene. The CDR3 has 12 amino acids. V was cut by 9 bases and J by 1 base, with 6 bases left in between. CDR1 and CDR2 from the germline V gene are SEHNR and FQNEAQ (reference sequence). Here the CDR3 reads CASGQNTGELFF. CDR3 nucleotide sequence: TGTGCCAGTGGGCAGAACACCGGGGAGCTGTTTTTT.

V and J are TRBV15 and TRBJ2-2; 7 bases line up with TRBD2. The length of the CDR3 is 17 residues. V shed 1 base, J shed 1 base, and the junction held 6 bases outside the gene matches. Germline-derived CDR1 and CDR2 are LNHNV and YYDKDF (reference sequence). CDR3 nucleotides: TGTGCCACCAGCAGAGCACCTAGCGGCCTGAACACCGGGGAGCTGTTTTTT. It codes for CATSRAPSGLNTGELFF.

V and J are TRBV5-8 and TRBJ1-2; D is perhaps TRBD1 (5 bases). Per the germline V gene, CDR1 is SGHTS and CDR2 is YDEGEE. Trimming cost V 3 bases and J 10 bases, with 16 bases left between them. The CDR3 spans 13 residues. The CDR3 sequence: CASSSHSVRVYTF. The CDR3 nucleotides read TGTGCCAGCAGCTCTCACTCGGTCAGGGTCTACACCTTC.

This rearrangement joins TRBV6-2 or TRBV6-3 to TRBJ2-3, with 7 bases fitting TRBD2. From germline, CDR1 is MNHEY and CDR2 SVGEGT. This CDR3 contains 16 residues. With 0 bases clipped from V and 2 bases from J, the junction kept 5 bases outside the gene matches. The CDR3, as DNA: TGTGCCAGCAGTTACTCTCGGCGGGGGAACACAGATACGCAGTATTTT. This gives the protein CASSYSRRGNTDTQYF.

The chain links TRBV6-5 to TRBJ1-1; TRBD1 agrees at 11 bases. The CDR3 spans 14 residues. With V trimmed by 6 bases and J by 1 base, 1 base remained unmatched. CDR1 and CDR2 (germline): MNHEY, SVGAGI. CDR3 sequence reads: CASRDRGPNTEAFF. As DNA, the CDR3 is TGTGCCAGCAGGGACAGGGGGCCGAACACTGAAGCTTTCTTT.

The CDR3 bases are TGTGCCAGCAGCTTCTCTAGCGGGGTATACAATGAGCAGTTCTTC. Encoded protein: CASSFSSGVYNEQFF. The chain links TRBV5-5 to TRBJ2-1, with 9 bases fitting TRBD2. From germline, CDR1 is SGHKS and CDR2 YYEKEE (reference sequence). Trimming took 2 bases from V and 4 from J; bases not matched to a gene: 4. The length of the CDR3 is 15 residues.

The V gene is TRBV28, the J gene TRBJ2-3; 7 positions agree with TRBD1. The J segment lost 4 bases and the V segment lost 2 bases, leaving 6 bases of the junction unmatched. CDR3 length: 15 amino acids. CDR1 is MDHEN, CDR2 SYDVKM, per germline. DNA of the CDR3: TGTGCCAGCAGTTTAGAAAGGGGGCGCCCAGATACGCAGTATTTT. Residues: CASSLERGRPDTQYF.

The gene calls are TRBV5-1 and TRBJ2-1; D gene ambiguous. CDR1 is SGHRS, CDR2 YFSETQ, per germline. V lost 2 bases and J 7 bases, leaving 16 bases between the germline ends. The CDR3 has 15 amino acids. The CDR3 loop reads CASSFNSAYTNEQFF. DNA of the CDR3: TGCGCCAGCAGCTTTAACTCCGCTTATACGAATGAGCAGTTCTTC.

The CDR3 DNA follows: TGTGCCAGCAGAGGGACAGTCGATGGCTACACCTTC. Amino acids: CASRGTVDGYTF. The J gene is TRBJ1-2, the V gene TRBV27, with TRBD1 matching 7 bases. V shed 6 bases, J shed 6 bases, and the junction held 4 bases outside the gene matches. Germline CDR1 reads MNHEY; CDR2 reads SMNVEV (reference sequence). The CDR3 extends over 12 amino acids.

This clone was detected only once. The DNA for the CDR3 is TGTGCCAGCAGGTCTGGGACAGACGAAAAACTGTTTTTT. As protein: CASRSGTDEKLFF. This chain connects TRBV6-5 to TRBJ1-4, with 7 nucleotides matching TRBD1. J gave up 8 bases and V 6 bases, and 6 bases lay outside the gene matches. CDR1 is MNHEY, CDR2 SVGAGI, per germline. This CDR3 has 13 residues.

The chain uses TRBV7-2 and TRBJ1-1; D unclear. The V gene lost 5 bases and the J gene lost 1 base, with 11 bases spanning the gap. CDR1 is SGHTA and CDR2 is FQGNSA in the germline V gene. The CDR3 is 14 residues long. CDR3 coding DNA: TGTGCCAGCAGCCCTAGTAGATGGAACACTGAAGCTTTCTTT. This gives the protein CASSPSRWNTEAFF.

The chain employs TRBV18 and TRBJ2-1; 8 bases line up with TRBD2. The CDR3 is 13 residues long. Trimming cost V 5 bases and J 5 bases; bases outside gene matches: 2. Germline CDR1 is KGHSH and CDR2 is LQKENI. CDR3 bases: TGTGCCAGCTCAACACTAGCGGACAATGAGCAGTTCTTC. It translates to CASSTLADNEQFF. Together with reference TRBV18 and TRBJ2-1, the CDR3 gives the full variable domain: NAGVMQNPRHLVRRRGQEARLRCSPMKGHSHVYWYRQLPEEGLKFMVYLQKENIIDESGMPKERFSAEFPKEGPSILRIQQVVRGDSAAYFCASSTLADNEQFFGPGTRLTVL.

The chain carries TRBV19 and TRBJ2-7; unclear D gene. This CDR3 has 11 amino acids. The germline CDR1 and CDR2 sequences are LNHDA and SQIVND (reference sequence). Trimming cost V 5 bases and J 5 bases, with 7 bases left between them. The CDR3 spells CASSWQDEQYF. DNA for the CDR3: TGTGCCAGTAGTTGGCAAGACGAGCAGTACTTC.

This chain uses TRBV7-9 with TRBJ2-7; TRBD2 aligns across 13 bases. Germline-derived CDR1 and CDR2 are SEHNR and FQNEAQ (reference sequence). The CDR3 length is 18 residues. V lost 5 bases to trimming and J lost 3 bases; unmatched junction nucleotides: 13. CDR3 protein: CASSPALLAGGTSYEQYF. The DNA of the CDR3 is TGTGCCAGCAGCCCGGCGTTACTAGCGGGGGGGACGAGCTACGAGCAGTACTTC.

This chain uses TRBV19 with TRBJ1-3; D call uncertain. The V gene's germline CDR1 is LNHDA and CDR2 SQIVND (reference sequence). Trimming shortened V by 6 bases and J by 0 bases, and 9 bases separated the two germline ends. The CDR3 contains 14 residues. The CDR3 reads CASRYSYSGNTIYF. In nucleotides, the CDR3 is TGTGCCAGTAGGTACAGCTACTCTGGAAACACCATATATTTT.

This sequence joins TRBV6-2 or TRBV6-3 and TRBJ2-2; possibly TRBD1 or TRBD2 for D (7 bases each). The CDR3 is 15 amino acids. Germline lookup yields CDR1 MNHEY and CDR2 SVGEGT. V was cut by 7 bases and J by 4 bases, with 16 bases left in between. The CDR3 sequence: CASTPGGGLTGELFF. CDR3 DNA sequence: TGTGCCAGCACCCCAGGGGGGGGCCTCACCGGGGAGCTGTTTTTT.

The chain uses TRBV13 and TRBJ2-4; D gene unclear. V lost 5 bases to trimming and J lost 11 bases, with 10 bases between them. This CDR3 comprises 11 residues. Germline values: CDR1 PRHDT, CDR2 FYEKMQ (reference sequence). CDR3 coding DNA: TGTGCCAGCAGCCGCGAACCGGTTCAGTACTTC. It is translated as CASSREPVQYF.

This sequence joins TRBV27 and TRBJ2-1; 11 bases fit TRBD2. CDR3 length: 16 amino acids. Trimming cost V 6 bases and J 7 bases; bases outside gene matches: 11. Per germline, CDR1 MNHEY and CDR2 SMNVEV (reference sequence). The CDR3 DNA sequence: TGTGCCAGCAGAAATCCCCTAGCGGGAGGAGGGAATGAGCAGTTCTTC. Residues: CASRNPLAGGGNEQFF.

The chain carries TRBV28 and TRBJ2-4, with TRBD2 matching 7 bases. The J segment lost 0 bases and the V segment lost 4 bases, leaving 12 bases of the junction unmatched. The CDR3 contains 18 residues. Germline CDR1 is MDHEN and CDR2 is SYDVKM. The CDR3 bases are TGTGCCAGCAGTTACATGCGGGAGTCCCCGGGAGCCAAAAACATTCAGTACTTC. It specifies CASSYMRESPGAKNIQYF. Filled out from reference TRBV28 and TRBJ2-4, the complete variable domain reads DVKVTQSSRYLVKRTGEKVFLECVQDMDHENMFWYRQDPGLGLRLIYFSYDVKMKEKGDIPEGYSVSREKKERFSLILESASTNQTSMYLCASSYMRESPGAKNIQYFGAGTRLSVL.

This clone was detected only once. CDR3 DNA: TGTGCCAGCAGTGAACGTAGCGGGAGGGCCGTTGGCACAGATACGCAGTATTTT. Amino acids: CASSERSGRAVGTDTQYF. The V and J genes are TRBV2 and TRBJ2-3; TRBD2 agrees at 11 bases. The germline V gene encodes CDR1 SNHLY and CDR2 FYNNEI. There are 18 residues in the CDR3. Unmatched junction bases numbered 8, after V lost 2 bases and J lost 1 base.

The chain uses TRBV5-4 and TRBJ2-1, with 9 nucleotides matching TRBD1. J lost 11 bases, V lost 4 bases, and 10 bases had no gene match. Germline-derived CDR1 and CDR2 are SGHNT and YYREEE (reference sequence). CDR3 size: 14 residues. The CDR3 loop reads CASSLTRDRDQQFF. DNA for the CDR3: TGTGCCAGCAGCCTGACCCGGGACAGGGATCAGCAGTTCTTC.

In nucleotides, the CDR3 is TGTGCCAGCAGCTTAGGCCTGTTAGCCCCGCCGCCCTACGAGCAGTACTTC. Encoded protein: CASSLGLLAPPPYEQYF. The gene calls are TRBV13 and TRBJ2-7, with no clear D. This CDR3 is 17 amino acids long. The V gene's germline CDR1 is PRHDT and CDR2 FYEKMQ (reference sequence). V was cut by 0 bases and J by 2 bases, with 17 bases left in between.